The clone carrying this TCR beta chain has ten or more counts. As it was prepared, the TCRbeta library received unique molecular identifiers. TCRdb redid the calling of the PCR reads with MiXCR, one entry per CDR3 protein. The table lists over 200,000 distinct CDR3 sequences, roughly 10% of them singletons. The V gene's germline CDR1 is SGHRS and CDR2 YFSETQ. The V and J ends lost 4 bases and 4 bases, in that order; junction bases with no gene match: 9. This CDR3 comprises 15 residues. The sample is drawn from a study of T-cell reconstitution after alpha-beta-depleted transplantation in children. The rearrangement links TRBV5-1 to TRBJ2-7; TRBD2 aligns across 9 bases. This clonotype originated in a human donor who donated a stem cell graft to a child with acute lymphoblastic leukemia. Sequences were derived from PBMCs from the stem cell graft donor, sampled from the stem cell graft. As DNA, the CDR3 is TGCGCCAGCAGCCAGATAGCGGGGGCTGAATACGAGCAGTACTTC. It translates to CASSQIAGAEYEQYF.